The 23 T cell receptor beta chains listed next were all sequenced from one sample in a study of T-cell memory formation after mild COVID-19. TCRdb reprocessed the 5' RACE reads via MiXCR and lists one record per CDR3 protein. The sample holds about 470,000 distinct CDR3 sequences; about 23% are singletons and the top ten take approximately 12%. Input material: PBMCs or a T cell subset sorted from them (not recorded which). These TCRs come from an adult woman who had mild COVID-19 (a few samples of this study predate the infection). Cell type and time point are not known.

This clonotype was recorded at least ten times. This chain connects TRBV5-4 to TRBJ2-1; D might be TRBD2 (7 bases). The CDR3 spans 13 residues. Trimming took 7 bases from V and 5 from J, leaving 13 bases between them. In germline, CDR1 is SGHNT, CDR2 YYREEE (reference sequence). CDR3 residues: CASGGGLDNEQFF. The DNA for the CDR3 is TGTGCCAGCGGGGGGGGCCTCGACAATGAGCAGTTCTTC.

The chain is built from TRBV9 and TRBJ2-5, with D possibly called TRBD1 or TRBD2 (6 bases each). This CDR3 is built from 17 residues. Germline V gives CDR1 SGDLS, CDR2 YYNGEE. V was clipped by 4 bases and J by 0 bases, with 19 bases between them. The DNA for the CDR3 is TGTGCCAGCAGCCCTCGCTTGAGGGGGAGGTACCAAGAGACCCAGTACTTC. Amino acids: CASSPRLRGRYQETQYF. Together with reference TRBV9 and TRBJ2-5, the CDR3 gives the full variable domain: DSGVTQTPKHLITATGQRVTLRCSPRSGDLSVYWYQQSLDQGLQFLIQYYNGEERAKGNILERFSAQQFPDLHSELNLSSLELGDSALYFCASSPRLRGRYQETQYFGPGTRLLVL.

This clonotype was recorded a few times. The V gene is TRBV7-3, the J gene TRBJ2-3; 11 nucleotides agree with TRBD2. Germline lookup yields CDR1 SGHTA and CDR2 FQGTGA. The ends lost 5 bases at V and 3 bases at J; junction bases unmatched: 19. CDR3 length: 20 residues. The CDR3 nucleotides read TGTGCCAGCAGCCACCCGTCGGAAGCGACTAGCGGGGTCCGGACAGATACGCAGTATTTT. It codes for CASSHPSEATSGVRTDTQYF.

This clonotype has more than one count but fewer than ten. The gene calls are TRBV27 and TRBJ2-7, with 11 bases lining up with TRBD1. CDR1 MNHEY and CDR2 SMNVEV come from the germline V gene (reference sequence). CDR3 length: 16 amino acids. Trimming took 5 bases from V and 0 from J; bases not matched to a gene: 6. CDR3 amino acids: CASSPWDRGTSYEQYF. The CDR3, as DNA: TGTGCCAGCAGTCCTTGGGACAGGGGGACCTCCTACGAGCAGTACTTC.

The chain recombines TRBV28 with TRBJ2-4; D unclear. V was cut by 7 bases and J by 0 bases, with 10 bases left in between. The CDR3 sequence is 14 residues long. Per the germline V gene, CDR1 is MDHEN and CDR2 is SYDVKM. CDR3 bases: TGTGCCAGCACATTCATTAGAGCCAAAAACATTCAGTACTTC. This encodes CASTFIRAKNIQYF.

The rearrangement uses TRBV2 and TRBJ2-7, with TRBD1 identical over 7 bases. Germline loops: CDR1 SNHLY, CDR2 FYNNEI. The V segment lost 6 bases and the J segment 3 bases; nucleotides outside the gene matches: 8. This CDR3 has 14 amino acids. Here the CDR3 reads CASSTGTVNYEQYF. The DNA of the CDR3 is TGTGCCAGCAGCACCGGGACAGTCAACTACGAGCAGTACTTC.

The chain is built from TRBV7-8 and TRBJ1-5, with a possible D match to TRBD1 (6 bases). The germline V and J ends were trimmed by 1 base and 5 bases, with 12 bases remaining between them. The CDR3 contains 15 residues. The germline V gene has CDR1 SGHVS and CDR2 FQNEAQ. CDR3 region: CASSLGYRGDQPQHF. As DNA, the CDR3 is TGTGCCAGCAGCTTAGGGTATAGGGGGGATCAGCCCCAGCATTTT.

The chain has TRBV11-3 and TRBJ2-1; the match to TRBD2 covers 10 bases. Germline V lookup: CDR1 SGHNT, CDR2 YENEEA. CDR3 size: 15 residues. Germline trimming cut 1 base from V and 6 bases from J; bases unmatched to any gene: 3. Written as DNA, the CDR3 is TGTGCCAGCAGCTTAGGGGCTAGCGGGAGCAATGAGCAGTTCTTC. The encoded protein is CASSLGASGSNEQFF.

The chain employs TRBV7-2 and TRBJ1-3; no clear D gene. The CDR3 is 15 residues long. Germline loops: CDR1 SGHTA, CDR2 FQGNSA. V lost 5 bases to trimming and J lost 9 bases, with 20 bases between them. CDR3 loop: CASSPRAITPATIYF. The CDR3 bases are TGTGCCAGCAGCCCCCGGGCGATAACCCCGGCCACCATATATTTT.

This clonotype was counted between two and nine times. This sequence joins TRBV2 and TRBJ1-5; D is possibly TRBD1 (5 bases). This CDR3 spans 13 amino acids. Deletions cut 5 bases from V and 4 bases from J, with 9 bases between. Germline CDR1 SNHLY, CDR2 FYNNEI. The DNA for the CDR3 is TGTGCCAGCAGTTGGGGGATTAATCAGCCCCAGCATTTT. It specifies CASSWGINQPQHF.

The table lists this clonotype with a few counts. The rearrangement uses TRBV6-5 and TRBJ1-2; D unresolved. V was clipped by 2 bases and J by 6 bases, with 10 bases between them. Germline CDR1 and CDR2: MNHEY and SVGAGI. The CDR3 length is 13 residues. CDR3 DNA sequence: TGTGCCAGCAGTTACGCCCAAAGGCATGGCTACACCTTC. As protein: CASSYAQRHGYTF.

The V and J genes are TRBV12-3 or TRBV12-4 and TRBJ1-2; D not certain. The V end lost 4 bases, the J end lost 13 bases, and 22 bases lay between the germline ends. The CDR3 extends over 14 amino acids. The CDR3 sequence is CASSSTSSPNLGTF. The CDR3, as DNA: TGTGCCAGCAGTTCAACGAGCTCTCCTAACCTCGGCACCTTC.

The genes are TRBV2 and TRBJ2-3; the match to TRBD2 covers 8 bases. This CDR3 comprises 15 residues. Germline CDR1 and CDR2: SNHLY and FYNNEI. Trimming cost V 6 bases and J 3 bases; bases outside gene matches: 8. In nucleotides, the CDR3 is TGTGCCAGCAGGACACGGGGGGGCGGAACAGATACGCAGTATTTT. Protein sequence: CASRTRGGGTDTQYF.

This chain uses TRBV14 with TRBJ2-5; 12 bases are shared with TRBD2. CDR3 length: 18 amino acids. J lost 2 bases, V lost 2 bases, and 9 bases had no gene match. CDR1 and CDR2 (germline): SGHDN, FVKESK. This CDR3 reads CASSQSLAGGPLQETQYF. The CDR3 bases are TGTGCCAGCAGCCAATCCCTAGCGGGAGGGCCGCTTCAAGAGACCCAGTACTTC.

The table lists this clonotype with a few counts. CDR3 sequence: CASSRAGHSYEQYF. The CDR3 DNA reads as TGTGCCAGCAGTAGAGCGGGACATAGCTACGAGCAGTACTTC. The rearrangement links TRBV12-3 or TRBV12-4 to TRBJ2-7; D possibly corresponds to TRBD2 (7 bases). This CDR3 spans 14 amino acids. Trimming stripped 5 bases from V and 3 bases from J, with 14 bases between.

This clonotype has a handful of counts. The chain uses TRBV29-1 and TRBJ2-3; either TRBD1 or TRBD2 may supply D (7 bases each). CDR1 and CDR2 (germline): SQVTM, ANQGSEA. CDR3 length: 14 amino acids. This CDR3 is CSSGEGASTDTQYF. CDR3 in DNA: TGCTCATCGGGGGAGGGGGCGTCCACAGATACGCAGTATTTT.

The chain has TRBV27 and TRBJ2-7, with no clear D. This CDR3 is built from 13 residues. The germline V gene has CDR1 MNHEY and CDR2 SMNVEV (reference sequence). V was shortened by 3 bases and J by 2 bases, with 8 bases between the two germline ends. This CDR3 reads CASSFSTPYEQYF. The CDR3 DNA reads TGTGCCAGCAGTTTTAGTACTCCCTACGAGCAGTACTTC.

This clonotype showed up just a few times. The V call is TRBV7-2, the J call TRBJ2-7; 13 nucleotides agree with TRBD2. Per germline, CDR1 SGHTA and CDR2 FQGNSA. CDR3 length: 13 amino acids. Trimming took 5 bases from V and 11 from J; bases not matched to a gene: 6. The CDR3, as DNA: TGTGCCAGCAGCCCAGGACTAGCGGGAGCGAAGTACTTC. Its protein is CASSPGLAGAKYF.

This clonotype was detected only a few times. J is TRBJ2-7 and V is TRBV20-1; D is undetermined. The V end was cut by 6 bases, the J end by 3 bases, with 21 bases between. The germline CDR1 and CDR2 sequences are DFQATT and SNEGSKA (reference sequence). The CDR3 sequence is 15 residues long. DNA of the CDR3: TGCAGTGCAGCCGGGCGAACCAATGACTTCTACGAGCAGTACTTC. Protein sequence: CSAAGRTNDFYEQYF.

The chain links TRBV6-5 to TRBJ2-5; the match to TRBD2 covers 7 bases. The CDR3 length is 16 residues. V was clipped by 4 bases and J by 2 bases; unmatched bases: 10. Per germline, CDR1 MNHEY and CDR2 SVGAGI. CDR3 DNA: TGTGCCAGCAGTTCAACGACCCGGGAGGTACAAGAGACCCAGTACTTC. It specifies CASSSTTREVQETQYF.

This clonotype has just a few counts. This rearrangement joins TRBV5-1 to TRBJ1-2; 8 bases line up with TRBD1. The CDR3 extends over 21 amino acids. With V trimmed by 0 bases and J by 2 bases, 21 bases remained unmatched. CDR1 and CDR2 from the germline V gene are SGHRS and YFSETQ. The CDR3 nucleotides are TGCGCCAGCAGCTTGGGAAGCGGACGGGGACAGGACCCACGATCCAACTATGGCTACACCTTC. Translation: CASSLGSGRGQDPRSNYGYTF.

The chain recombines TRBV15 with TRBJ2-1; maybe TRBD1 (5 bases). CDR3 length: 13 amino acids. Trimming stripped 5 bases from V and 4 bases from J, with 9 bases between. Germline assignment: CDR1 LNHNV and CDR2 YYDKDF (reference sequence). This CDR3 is CATSAAGYNEQFF. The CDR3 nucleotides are TGTGCCACCAGCGCGGCAGGGTACAATGAGCAGTTCTTC.

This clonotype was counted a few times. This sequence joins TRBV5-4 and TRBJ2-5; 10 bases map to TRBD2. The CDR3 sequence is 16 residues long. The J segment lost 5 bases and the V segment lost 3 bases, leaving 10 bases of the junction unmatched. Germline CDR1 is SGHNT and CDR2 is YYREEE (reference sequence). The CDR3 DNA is TGTGCCAGCAGCTCGGCGACAGCGGGGGGGCGGGAGACCCAGTACTTC. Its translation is CASSSATAGGRETQYF.